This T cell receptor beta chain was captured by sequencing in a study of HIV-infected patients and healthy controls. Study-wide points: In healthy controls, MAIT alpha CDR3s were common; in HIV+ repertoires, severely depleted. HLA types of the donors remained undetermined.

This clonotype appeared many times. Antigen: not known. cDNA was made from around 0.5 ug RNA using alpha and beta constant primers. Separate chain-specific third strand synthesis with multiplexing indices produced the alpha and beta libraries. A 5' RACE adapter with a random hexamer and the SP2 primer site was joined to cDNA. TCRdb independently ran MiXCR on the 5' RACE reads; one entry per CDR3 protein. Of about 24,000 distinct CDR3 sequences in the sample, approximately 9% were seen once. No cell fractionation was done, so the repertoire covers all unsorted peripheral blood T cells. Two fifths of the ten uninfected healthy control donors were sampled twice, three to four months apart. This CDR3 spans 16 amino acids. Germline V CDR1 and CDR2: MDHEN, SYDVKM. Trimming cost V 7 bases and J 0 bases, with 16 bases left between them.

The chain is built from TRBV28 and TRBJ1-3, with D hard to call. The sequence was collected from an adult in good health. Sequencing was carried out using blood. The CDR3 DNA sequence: TGTGCCAGCAACACCGTGGCGGGATTCTCTGGAAACACCATATATTTT. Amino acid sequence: CASNTVAGFSGNTIYF.